This TCR beta chain was sequenced in a study of T cell responses to AZD1222 COVID-19 vaccine. With respect to this clone: Its antigen is as yet unknown.

This CDR3 is built from 14 residues. The ends lost 6 bases at V and 6 bases at J; junction bases unmatched: 9. Germline CDR1 reads LNHDA; CDR2 reads SQIVND (reference sequence). General study findings and limits: Every sample of the repertoires postdated the peak T cell response.

TCRdb's copy holds only in-frame clones and misses some; the assay was immunoSEQ multiplex PCR. The sample holds tens of thousands of clones, 85% to 95% seen once. The origin of this receptor is an adult in good health. The V call is TRBV19, the J call TRBJ2-7; 9 bases map to TRBD1. The sequencing here drew on peripheral blood, taken on day 0 of AZD1222 vaccination. The CDR3 loop is CASSRSVTGGEQYF. CDR3 in DNA: TGTGCCAGTAGCAGGTCCGTGACAGGGGGCGAGCAGTACTTC.